Presented here are 18 T cell receptor beta chains from one specimen sequenced in a study of T-cell memory formation after mild COVID-19. TCRdb ran MiXCR on the 5' RACE reads and lists one entry per CDR3 protein. This table has 380,000 or so distinct CDR3 sequences, about an eighth appearing once. The specimen sequenced was PBMCs or a T cell subset sorted from them (not recorded which). These receptors were collected from a man aged 18 to 29 who had mild COVID-19 (a few samples of this study predate the infection). Cell type and time point are not known.

There are a few counts of this clonotype. The chain couples TRBV29-1 to TRBJ2-1; TRBD1 matches at 10 bases. Looked up from germline, CDR1 is SQVTM and CDR2 is ANQGSEA. CDR3 length: 15 residues. With V trimmed by 3 bases and J by 4 bases, 6 bases remained unmatched. The CDR3 region is CSVESGDRGYNEQFF. The CDR3, as DNA: TGCAGCGTTGAGAGCGGGGACAGGGGTTACAATGAGCAGTTCTTC.

This clonotype was seen a handful of times. This rearrangement joins TRBV5-1 to TRBJ2-5; TRBD2 might be the D (5 bases). CDR3 length: 14 residues. The V end was cut by 2 bases, the J end by 2 bases, with 10 bases between. Germline V gene lookup returns CDR1 SGHRS and CDR2 YFSETQ. CDR3: CASSFFSGQETQYF. For the CDR3, the DNA is TGCGCCAGCAGCTTTTTTTCGGGGCAAGAGACCCAGTACTTC. Filled out from reference TRBV5-1 and TRBJ2-5, the complete variable domain reads KAGVTQTPRYLIKTRGQQVTLSCSPISGHRSVSWYQQTPGQGLQFLFEYFSETQRNKGNFPGRFSGRQFSNSRSEMNVSTLELGDSALYLCASSFFSGQETQYFGPGTRLLVL.

The V call is TRBV12-3 or TRBV12-4, the J call TRBJ1-5, with D possibly matching TRBD1 (5 bases). The V gene lost 3 bases and the J gene lost 4 bases, with 10 bases spanning the gap. The CDR3 contains 14 residues. In DNA, the CDR3 is TGTGCCAGCAGTTTCGGGGCCCGAAATCAGCCCCAGCATTTT. It codes for CASSFGARNQPQHF.

The V and J genes are TRBV12-3 or TRBV12-4 and TRBJ1-3; TRBD1 might be the D (5 bases). Trimming took off 5 bases at V and 12 bases at J, with 17 bases between the two ends. The CDR3 covers 13 residues. The CDR3, as DNA: TGTGCCAGCAGTGCATGGGGGGGGTCCCACATATATTTT. It is translated as CASSAWGGSHIYF.

The rearrangement uses TRBV6-5 and TRBJ2-3; no definite D call. The CDR3 is 13 amino acids. Trimming left V 2 bases short and J 2 bases short, with 5 bases between. Per germline, CDR1 MNHEY and CDR2 SVGAGI. DNA of the CDR3: TGTGCCAGCAGTTACCTATCCACAGATACGCAGTATTTT. Its translation is CASSYLSTDTQYF.

This chain joins TRBV6-2 or TRBV6-3 and TRBJ2-1; 9 bases match TRBD2. With V trimmed by 2 bases and J by 7 bases, 9 bases remained unmatched. The CDR3 length is 16 residues. Germline CDR1 and CDR2: MNHEY and SVGEGT. The CDR3 sequence is CASSYDGSGGWNEQFF. For the CDR3, the DNA is TGTGCCAGCAGTTACGACGGTAGCGGGGGTTGGAATGAGCAGTTCTTC.

This chain connects TRBV4-2 to TRBJ2-7, with D maybe TRBD2 (5 bases). The CDR3 loop spans 14 amino acids. Germline V CDR1 and CDR2: LGHNA, YNFKEQ. V lost 0 bases and J lost 5, with 11 bases in between. The CDR3 spells CASSQDGLRDEQYF. The CDR3 region has the DNA TGTGCCAGCAGCCAAGACGGGTTGAGGGACGAGCAGTACTTC.

In this sample, this clonotype turned up a few times. The chain has TRBV29-1 and TRBJ2-2, with D possibly being TRBD2 (5 bases). The germline V and J ends were trimmed by 6 bases and 4 bases, with 18 bases remaining between them. Germline V lookup: CDR1 SQVTM, CDR2 ANQGSEA. The CDR3 sequence is 15 residues long. As DNA, the CDR3 is TGCAGCGTCCCGGCTCGGGGTGGTGTCACCGGGGAGCTGTTTTTT. Protein sequence: CSVPARGGVTGELFF.

The chain joins TRBV13 to TRBJ1-2, with 11 bases that match TRBD1. V shed 5 bases and J 1 base; nucleotides not matched to a gene: 3. This CDR3 region has 15 residues. The germline gives CDR1 PRHDT, CDR2 FYEKMQ (reference sequence). Written as DNA, the CDR3 is TGTGCCAGCAGCGGACAGGGGGCGGATAACTATGGCTACACCTTC. It encodes CASSGQGADNYGYTF.

This clonotype was detected only a few times. The chain couples TRBV11-2 to TRBJ2-7; 7 positions agree with TRBD1. The V gene end was trimmed by 3 bases and the J gene end by 4 bases; junction bases not matched to a gene: 3. The CDR3 contains 13 residues. Germline lookup yields CDR1 SGHAT and CDR2 FQNNGV. In DNA, the CDR3 is TGTGCCAGCAGCTTTGACAGGGCGTACGAGCAGTACTTC. Protein product: CASSFDRAYEQYF.

The chain has TRBV4-2 and TRBJ2-2; D possibly corresponds to TRBD1 (6 bases). Germline values: CDR1 LGHNA, CDR2 YNFKEQ. The CDR3 sequence is 17 residues long. Between the trimmed V and J ends, which lost 2 bases and 4 bases, there was a span of 17 bases. The CDR3 here is CASSQLGRDTTTGELFF. The CDR3 DNA is TGTGCCAGCAGCCAATTAGGTAGGGACACGACCACCGGGGAGCTGTTTTTT.

V is TRBV18 and J is TRBJ2-1, with TRBD2 as a possible D gene (5 bases). The V end lost 1 base, the J end lost 0 bases, and 16 bases lay between the germline ends. The CDR3 runs to 18 residues. Germline V CDR1 and CDR2: KGHSH, LQKENI. In DNA, the CDR3 is TGTGCCAGCTCACCACAGTCCCCGCGGGTGCTCTCCTACAATGAGCAGTTCTTC. This codes for CASSPQSPRVLSYNEQFF.

This clonotype came up a few times. J is TRBJ2-3 and V is TRBV27; the match to TRBD2 covers 9 bases. Germline V gives CDR1 MNHEY, CDR2 SMNVEV (reference sequence). V was pared by 1 base and J by 3 bases, with 11 bases of the junction left unmatched. The CDR3 covers 18 residues. DNA for the CDR3: TGTGCCAGCAGTTTATACGCGGGGGGGCCGTTGTTAACAGATACGCAGTATTTT. It is translated as CASSLYAGGPLLTDTQYF.

The rearrangement uses TRBV24-1 and TRBJ2-2; D could derive from TRBD1 or TRBD2 (5 bases each). The CDR3 consists of 15 residues. The germline V gene encodes CDR1 KGHDR and CDR2 SFDVKD. With 6 bases removed from V and 10 bases from J, the gap between germline ends came to 20 bases. The CDR3 sequence is CATSSTTGLGKELFF. Here the CDR3 DNA reads TGTGCCACCAGTTCTACGACGGGGCTAGGCAAGGAGCTGTTTTTT.

This clonotype was seen a few times. One junction end disagrees with the germline gene, perhaps due to a read error. V is TRBV7-7 and J is TRBJ1-5, with D hard to call. This CDR3 is 19 amino acids long. CDR1 SSHAT and CDR2 FNYEAQ come from the germline V gene (reference sequence). The CDR3, as DNA: TGTGCTAGCAGCGCGTCCTCGGGGATATCTGGATGGGGCAATCAGCCCCAGCATTTT. This translates into CASSASSGISGWGNQPQHF.

The chain has TRBV4-3 and TRBJ2-7, with a tentative D call TRBD1 (5 bases). There are 14 residues in the CDR3. CDR1 and CDR2 from the germline V gene are LGHNA and YSLEER. V lost 0 bases and J lost 9, with 15 bases in between. DNA for the CDR3: TGCGCCAGCAGCCAAGATCAAGGGGCGGCTCGGCAGTACTTC. Its translation is CASSQDQGAARQYF.

This clonotype came up a few times. The chain carries TRBV4-1 and TRBJ1-1, with 10 positions matching TRBD1. This CDR3 has 17 residues. Looked up from germline, CDR1 is MGHRA and CDR2 is YSYEKL. J gave up 0 bases and V 4 bases, and 8 bases lay outside the gene matches. DNA for the CDR3: TGCGCCAGCAGCCCCGGAGACAGGGGGCGAGTGAACACTGAAGCTTTCTTT. Amino acid sequence: CASSPGDRGRVNTEAFF.

The V call is TRBV12-3 or TRBV12-4, the J call TRBJ1-2; perhaps TRBD1 as D (5 bases). Deletions cut 3 bases from V and 4 bases from J, with 9 bases between. The CDR3 runs to 13 residues. This CDR3 reads CASSLQGFYGYTF. The CDR3 nucleotides read TGTGCCAGCAGTTTGCAGGGATTCTATGGCTACACCTTC.